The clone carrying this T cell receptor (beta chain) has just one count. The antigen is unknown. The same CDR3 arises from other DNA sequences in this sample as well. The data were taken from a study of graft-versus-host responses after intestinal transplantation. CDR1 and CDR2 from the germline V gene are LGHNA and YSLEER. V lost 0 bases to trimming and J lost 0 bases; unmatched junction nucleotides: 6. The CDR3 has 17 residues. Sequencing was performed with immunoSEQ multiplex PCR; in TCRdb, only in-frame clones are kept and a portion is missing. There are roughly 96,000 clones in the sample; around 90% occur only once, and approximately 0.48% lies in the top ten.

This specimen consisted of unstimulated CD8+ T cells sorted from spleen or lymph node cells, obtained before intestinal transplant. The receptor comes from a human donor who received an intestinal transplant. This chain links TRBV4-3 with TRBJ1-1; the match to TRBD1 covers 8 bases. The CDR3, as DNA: TGCGCCAGCAGCCAAGAAGGGCAGGGGGCTATGAACACTGAAGCTTTCTTT. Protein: CASSQEGQGAMNTEAFF.